This T cell receptor beta chain emerged from a study of blood T cell repertoires in COVID-19. Overall study: From the United States, Italy and Spain came samples of acute and convalescent COVID-19. The analysed material was cDNA or gDNA that came from T cells, B-cell-depleted T cells, or PBMCs.

Trimming pared 1 base from V and 8 bases from J, leaving 10 bases between. This CDR3 is built from 13 residues. Per the germline V gene, CDR1 is LGHDT and CDR2 is YNNKEL (reference sequence). Original processing methods: Amplification of reference gene primers was used by the study to estimate nucleated cell counts. The table came from immunoSEQ multiplex PCR; TCRdb's copy has only in-frame clones and leaves some out. That table supplies the V and J calls and clone size; D and trimming were determined from the DNA. The sample includes roughly 250,000 clones, around nine tenths of them seen just once.

Source material: peripheral blood. This clonotype was obtained from a woman aged 40 to 50 who had recovered from COVID-19. J is TRBJ2-3 and V is TRBV3-1 (or the pseudogene TRBV3-2); D is undetermined. CDR3 sequence reads: CASSQVQAVTQYF. CDR3 DNA: TGTGCCAGCAGCCAAGTCCAAGCCGTTACGCAGTATTTT.